This TCR beta chain appears in the sequencing data of a study of regulatory T cells in long-lasting Graves disease. As for time point: newly diagnosed GD, antithyroid drugs for less than 3 months. PBMC-derived RNA was used for the TCR library. Regarding this clonotype: Its cognate antigen is unknown.

To make TCR beta libraries, researchers used iRepertoire HTBI primers and Arm-PCR of CDR3 regions. Each CDR3 protein gets one entry after TCRdb re-called the multiplex PCR reads with MiXCR. The sample records 350,000 to 450,000 distinct CDR3 sequences, over 15% being singletons. Germline V gives CDR1 KGHSH, CDR2 LQKENI. This CDR3 has 19 residues. The J segment lost 5 bases and the V segment lost 8 bases, leaving 21 bases of the junction unmatched. Overall study findings and caveats: There were preferences for TRBV28, TRBJ1-2 and TRBJ2-5 in persistent disease.

The sample also formed part of further work on T cells in Graves' hyperthyroidism and ophthalmopathy. As that study records: The primer set for the first-round RT-PCR of the TCR CDR3 was HTBI.

This specimen consisted of peripheral blood mononuclear cells (PBMCs), obtained at new diagnosis, from a patient treated with antithyroid drugs. The sequence was collected from a middle-aged man with Graves disease. This chain uses TRBV18 with TRBJ2-1; TRBD2 aligns across 10 bases. The CDR3 spells CASTPMDSLLAGAHNEQFF. In nucleotides, the CDR3 is TGTGCCAGCACTCCGATGGACAGCCTTCTAGCGGGGGCCCACAATGAGCAGTTCTTC.